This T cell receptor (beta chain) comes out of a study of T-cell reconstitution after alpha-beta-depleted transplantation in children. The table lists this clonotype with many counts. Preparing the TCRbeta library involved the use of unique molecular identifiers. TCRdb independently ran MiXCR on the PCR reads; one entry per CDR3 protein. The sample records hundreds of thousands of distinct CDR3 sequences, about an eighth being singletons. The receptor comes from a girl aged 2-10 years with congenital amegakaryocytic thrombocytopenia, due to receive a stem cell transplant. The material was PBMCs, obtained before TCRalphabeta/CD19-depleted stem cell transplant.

The CDR3 loop reads CASSRLAGNQETQYF. Here the CDR3 DNA reads TGTGCCAGCAGTAGACTAGCGGGGAACCAAGAGACCCAGTACTTC. This chain joins TRBV12-3 or TRBV12-4 and TRBJ2-5; 11 nucleotides align to TRBD2. The V gene end was trimmed by 5 bases and the J gene end by 0 bases; junction bases not matched to a gene: 2. This CDR3 is 15 amino acids long.